A selection of T cell receptor beta chains follows, all from one sample in a study of neoadjuvant anti-PD-1 for oral cavity cancer. The assay was immunoSEQ multiplex PCR, and TCRdb's table has in-frame clones only and misses some. The sample comprises around 8,000 clones, approximately 70% of which are singletons, and 3.3% rests with the top ten. Sequencing used PBMCs, obtained after nivolumab (anti-PD-1) treatment. These receptors came from a person aged 35-79 years with oral cavity squamous cell carcinoma. Both conserved end residues are trimmed from each CDR3. The size entry is marked missing in some rows and otherwise reads once, few, many or a size class.

>12|.|TRBJ2-3|TRBV9
ASSYGYNTDTQY
>13|.|TRBJ1-2|TRBV27
ATRPAGGTNYGYT
>13|.|TRBJ2-5|TRBV5-1
ASSLDRGLGETQY
>13|few|TRBJ2-7|TRBV6-5
ASSYSPDRGGEQY
>15|.|TRBJ2-7|TRBV10-3
AISESDSLKPLGEQY
>12|.|TRBJ2-3|TRBV4-3
ASSQRLAGDTQY
>15|.|TRBJ2-1|TRBV7-9
ASSFRTSGGKRNEQF
>13|.|TRBJ1-1|TRBV7-2
ASSEQQGARTEAF
>15|.|TRBJ2-7|TRBV5-4
ASSPGTSGGFSYEQY
>13|.|TRBJ2-1|TRBV19
ASSGTGLSYNEQF
>12|.|TRBJ1-2|TRBV5-6
ASSLEVRNYGYT
>15|once|TRBJ2-2|TRBV11-2
ASSPPGLRLNTGELF
>13|.|TRBJ2-2|TRBV9
ASSAPGLNTGELF
>13|few|TRBJ1-6|TRBV5-4
ASSLDMAGNSPLH
>14|once|TRBJ1-3|TRBV9
ASSVAGASSGNTIY
>11|.|TRBJ1-1|TRBV7-2
ASSFSGKYEAF
>13|.|TRBJ2-5|TRBV6-5
ASSSVGHKQETQY
>11|.|TRBJ2-4|TRBV28
ASQRIAKNIQY
>13|few|TRBJ1-6|TRBV19
ASSVTGRGTSPLH
>12|few|TRBJ1-1|TRBV5-1
ASKQWTGDPEAF
>15|once|TRBJ2-3|TRBV5-8
ASSRPASGVRTDTQY
>14|.|TRBJ1-1|TRBV7-9
ASSLALAGVDTEAF
>13|.|TRBJ2-2|TRBV9
ASSVVEGATGELF
>11|.|TRBJ2-4|TRBV9
ASSPQGRDIQY
>10|.|TRBJ2-2|TRBV18
ASSLSTGELF
>14|.|TRBJ2-3|TRBV5-6
ASSLLADSSTDTQY
>15|once|TRBJ1-1|TRBV9
ASSGPLPGGMSTEAF
>11|.|TRBJ1-2|TRBV4-2
ASSKGQSYGYT
>13|once|TRBJ2-3|TRBV30
AWNRASGGAITQY
>16|once|TRBJ1-1|TRBV10-3
AISDPDRAGRVGAEAF
>13|once|TRBJ1-1|TRBV27
ASSHNRGQGTEAF
>13|.|TRBJ1-4|TRBV15
ATSQDLGTGEKLF
>14|.|TRBJ2-3|TRBV27
ASAPRMLRSTVTQY
>12|.|TRBJ1-3|TRBV5-1
ASSLGDSGNTIY
>12|.|TRBJ1-2|TRBV4-1
ASSQRTGNYGYT
>15|once|TRBJ2-1|TRBV5-5
ASSYQTPGSSYNEQF
>12|.|TRBJ2-3|TRBV6-4
ASSGTGGTDTQY
>11|.|TRBJ2-7|TRBV5-4
ASSFRDGYEQY
>11|.|TRBJ1-2|TRBV27
ASSTTTNYGYT
>11|once|TRBJ1-5|TRBV27
ASSFESNQPQH
>10|few|TRBJ1-2|TRBV28
ASSSGPPGYT
>12|.|TRBJ1-4|TRBV19
ASSMTGTNEKLF
>13|.|TRBJ2-7|TRBV6-1
ASRTQVRVPYEQY
>9|once|TRBJ1-4|TRBV19
ASRQGEKLF
>11|.|TRBJ2-7|TRBV5-1
ASSPDGEYEQY
>10|.|TRBJ2-1|TRBV11-2
ASSPDGNEQF
>10|once|TRBJ2-2|TRBV6-6
ATNAFTGELF
>13|.|TRBJ2-3|TRBV7-2
ASSLLRGSTDTQY